This TCR beta chain was sequenced for a study of human T cells and chemical hapten exposure. Looking at the study overall: TCR yields per sample varied mostly from small pooled library volume differences.

CDR3 length: 15 residues. The J segment lost 7 bases and the V segment lost 5 bases, leaving 9 bases of the junction unmatched. Looked up from germline, CDR1 is MGHRA and CDR2 is YSYEKL. Comment on this clonotype: Its antigen is unidentified.

Separate cDNA molecules received unique molecular identifiers, which the library attached to them. Methods used by the authors: Samples held a median of roughly 100,000 TCRs, range 23,224–690,600. TCRdb reprocessed the 5' RACE reads via MiXCR and lists one record per CDR3 protein. What appears here as the V and J calls and clone size reflects TCRdb's work, not the paper's. The sample lists about 81,000 distinct CDR3 sequences, about 7.7% occurring once. Study-wide results and limits: There was no change with DPC sensitization in TCRs above 1 in 1000 frequency.

It was unfractionated whole blood from which total RNA was extracted. The sequence came from a male donor in good health. The rearrangement joins TRBV4-1 to TRBJ2-1; the match to TRBD1 covers 9 bases. The CDR3 coding sequence is TGCGCCAGCAGCTTCCGGGACAGGGAAGGGAATGAGCAGTTCTTC. Protein sequence: CASSFRDREGNEQFF.